Following are 15 T cell receptor beta chains from one sample sequenced in a study of human versus mouse CDR3 diversity and MHC coevolution. Sequencing used immunoSEQ multiplex PCR; TCRdb keeps in-frame clones, though not all of them. This sample carries tens of thousands of clones, roughly 93% of them seen once, and the ten largest clones take 1.1% to 1.5%. The sample comprised naive CD4+ T cells from blood. Described subset: CD45RO-negative CD62L-positive naive CD4 T cells. These receptors came from a person aged 30 to 69 in good health.

V usage is TRBV7-9 and J usage is TRBJ2-5; no reliable D call. The CDR3 extends over 12 amino acids. Trimming pared 6 bases from V and 3 bases from J, leaving 8 bases between. Per germline, CDR1 SEHNR and CDR2 FQNEAQ (reference sequence). The DNA for the CDR3 is TGTGCCAGCAGACGAGAAGAAGAGACCCAGTACTTC. Translation: CASRREEETQYF. Full variable domain (rest looked up from reference TRBV7-9 and TRBJ2-5): DTGVSQNPRHKITKRGQNVTFRCDPISEHNRLYWYRQTLGQGPEFLTYFQNEAQLEKSRLLSDRFSAERPKGSFSTLEIQRTEQGDSAMYLCASRREEETQYFGPGTRLLVL.

The chain joins TRBV5-1 to TRBJ2-1, with 9 positions matching TRBD2. This CDR3 contains 13 residues. Germline CDR1 is SGHRS and CDR2 is YFSETQ. V lost 7 bases and J lost 1; bases outside the gene matches: 0. The CDR3, as DNA: TGCGCCAGCGGACTAGCGTCCTACAATGAGCAGTTCTTC. As protein: CASGLASYNEQFF. The full variable domain, rest sourced from reference TRBV5-1 and TRBJ2-1, is KAGVTQTPRYLIKTRGQQVTLSCSPISGHRSVSWYQQTPGQGLQFLFEYFSETQRNKGNFPGRFSGRQFSNSRSEMNVSTLELGDSALYLCASGLASYNEQFFGPGTRLTVL.

The chain recombines TRBV28 with TRBJ1-4; 11 bases are a match to TRBD1. This CDR3 spans 14 amino acids. CDR1 and CDR2 from the germline V gene are MDHEN and SYDVKM. The ends lost 3 bases at V and 7 bases at J; junction bases unmatched: 1. The CDR3 here is CASSLDRGREKLFF. The DNA for the CDR3 is TGTGCCAGCAGTTTGGACAGGGGGCGTGAAAAACTGTTTTTT.

V is TRBV7-2 and J is TRBJ1-2; TRBD1 matches at 9 bases. V was clipped by 6 bases and J by 6 bases; unmatched bases: 5. The germline V gene encodes CDR1 SGHTA and CDR2 FQGNSA. The CDR3 is 13 residues long. The CDR3 nucleotides read TGTGCCAGCAGGCGGACAGGGGTTAATGGCTACACCTTC. Its protein product is CASRRTGVNGYTF.

V is TRBV15 and J is TRBJ1-6, with a weak D call TRBD1 (5 bases). Germline values: CDR1 LNHNV, CDR2 YYDKDF (reference sequence). V lost 5 bases, J lost 8 bases, and 19 bases lay in between. The CDR3 runs to 16 residues. CDR3 in amino acids: CATSPETGGADSPLHF. The DNA of the CDR3 is TGTGCCACCAGCCCCGAGACGGGTGGGGCGGATTCACCCCTCCACTTT.

CDR3 sequence: CASSLDFGASSYEQYF. CDR3 DNA: TGTGCCAGCAGCTTAGATTTTGGGGCGAGCTCCTACGAGCAGTACTTC. The chain employs TRBV11-2 and TRBJ2-7, with a weak D call TRBD1 (5 bases). The V gene's germline CDR1 is SGHAT and CDR2 FQNNGV. This CDR3 has 16 residues. The V gene lost 0 bases and the J gene lost 0 bases, with 12 bases spanning the gap.

The genes are TRBV5-1 and TRBJ2-2, with unresolved D. The V end lost 0 bases, the J end lost 4 bases, and 4 bases lay between the germline ends. CDR1 is SGHRS, CDR2 YFSETQ, per germline. CDR3 size: 13 residues. CDR3 bases: TGCGCCAGCAGCTTGGGAGGCACCGGGGAGCTGTTTTTT. This gives the protein CASSLGGTGELFF.

Here the CDR3 DNA reads TGTGCCAGCAGCTTAGGTGGTCCCGGGACAGGTGTCTACGAGCAGTACTTC. Encoded protein: CASSLGGPGTGVYEQYF. The rearrangement joins TRBV7-2 to TRBJ2-7; 8 nucleotides match TRBD1. Germline assignment: CDR1 SGHTA and CDR2 FQGNSA. The CDR3 is 17 residues long. Unmatched junction bases numbered 11, after V lost 1 base and J lost 3 bases.

The J gene is TRBJ1-2, the V gene TRBV28, with D tentatively TRBD1 (6 bases). CDR3 length: 12 amino acids. Germline CDR1 MDHEN, CDR2 SYDVKM. Between the trimmed V and J ends, which lost 7 bases and 4 bases, there was a span of 10 bases. The CDR3 loop is CASTRTAYGYTF. In DNA form, the CDR3 reads TGTGCCAGCACCCGGACAGCCTATGGCTACACCTTC.

J is TRBJ2-3 and V is TRBV7-3, with TRBD1 matching over 8 bases. Per the germline V gene, CDR1 is SGHTA and CDR2 is FQGTGA. Trimming took 5 bases from V and 4 from J; bases not matched to a gene: 5. The CDR3 sequence is 14 residues long. DNA for the CDR3: TGTGCCAGCAGCAAAGGACAGGGTTCAGATACGCAGTATTTT. The encoded protein is CASSKGQGSDTQYF.

J is TRBJ2-6 and V is TRBV7-6, with D maybe TRBD2 (5 bases). Trimming took off 4 bases at V and 2 bases at J, with 18 bases between the two ends. CDR1 is SGHVS, CDR2 FNYEAQ, per germline. The CDR3 length is 18 residues. CDR3 sequence (DNA): TGTGCCAGCAGCTCCTCATATCCCCTAGCCCCTGGGGCCAACGTCCTGACTTTC. The encoded protein is CASSSSYPLAPGANVLTF.

The genes are TRBV7-9 and TRBJ1-2, with 7 positions matching TRBD1. J gave up 4 bases and V 5 bases, and 4 bases lay outside the gene matches. CDR1 is SEHNR and CDR2 is FQNEAQ in the germline V gene (reference sequence). The CDR3 is made up of 13 amino acids. CDR3: CASSKGQIYGYTF. CDR3 sequence (DNA): TGTGCCAGCAGCAAGGGACAGATCTATGGCTACACCTTC.

The chain combines TRBV9 with TRBJ2-5, with no clear D. Germline CDR1 reads SGDLS; CDR2 reads YYNGEE. Between the trimmed V and J ends, which lost 0 bases and 3 bases, there was a span of 6 bases. This CDR3 comprises 13 residues. Written as DNA, the CDR3 is TGTGCCAGCAGCGTAGGAGTGGAAGAGACCCAGTACTTC. Protein sequence: CASSVGVEETQYF.

V gene TRBV5-1 combines with J gene TRBJ2-1, with 12 bases identical to TRBD1. This CDR3 is built from 16 residues. Looked up from germline, CDR1 is SGHRS and CDR2 is YFSETQ. J gave up 7 bases and V 4 bases, and 9 bases lay outside the gene matches. The CDR3 DNA reads as TGCGCCAGCAGCCGACCGGGACAGGGGGCGCCGAATGAGCAGTTCTTC. Translating gives CASSRPGQGAPNEQFF. Full variable domain (remainder filled in from reference TRBV5-1 and TRBJ2-1): KAGVTQTPRYLIKTRGQQVTLSCSPISGHRSVSWYQQTPGQGLQFLFEYFSETQRNKGNFPGRFSGRQFSNSRSEMNVSTLELGDSALYLCASSRPGQGAPNEQFFGPGTRLTVL.

The gene calls are TRBV9 and TRBJ1-2; unclear D gene. V lost 4 bases and J 7 bases, leaving 11 bases between the germline ends. Germline CDR1 is SGDLS and CDR2 is YYNGEE. The CDR3 covers 12 residues. CDR3 protein: CASSRRESGYTF. The CDR3, as DNA: TGTGCCAGCAGCAGGCGGGAGTCTGGCTACACCTTC. Based on the CDR3 plus reference TRBV9 and TRBJ1-2, the full variable domain is DSGVTQTPKHLITATGQRVTLRCSPRSGDLSVYWYQQSLDQGLQFLIQYYNGEERAKGNILERFSAQQFPDLHSELNLSSLELGDSALYFCASSRRESGYTFGSGTRLTVV.